This TCR beta chain came from a study of T cells in Graves' hyperthyroidism and ophthalmopathy. Findings and limits, study-wide: Ophthalmopathy and stable hyperthyroidism were told apart by a 13 V-J model.

Diagnoses were made from clinical symptoms, serum measures (thyroxine and TRAb), thyroid ultrasound and orbital computed tomography. Concerning this clonotype: Its specificity is unknown.

RNA transcripts were the template for amplifying TCR beta CDR3 regions. The HTBI set primed first-round TCR CDR3 RT-PCR. TCRdb independently ran MiXCR on the multiplex PCR reads; one entry per CDR3 protein. The sample consists of hundreds of thousands of distinct CDR3 sequences, roughly 46% of them appearing once. The CDR3 is 14 amino acids. Trimming left V 9 bases short and J 0 bases short, with 13 bases between. CDR1 and CDR2 (germline): SNHLY, FYNNEI. V gene TRBV2 combines with J gene TRBJ2-3, with a tentative D call TRBD2 (5 bases). Sequenced material: peripheral blood or thyroid tissue (not recorded which). The receptor's source is a young woman with Graves' hyperthyroidism. CDR3 loop: CARRLTGSTDTQYF. The CDR3 nucleotides are TGTGCCAGGAGACTAACGGGGAGCACAGATACGCAGTATTTT.